One and the same sample provided the 9 T cell receptor beta chains below, sequenced in a study of blood T cell repertoires in COVID-19. The method was immunoSEQ multiplex PCR; TCRdb's version includes in-frame clones alone and lacks a portion of them. The data hold roughly 250,000 clones, with about 90% observed a single time. The material sequenced was peripheral blood. Source of these receptors: a woman between 40 and 55 years old with acute or convalescent COVID-19.

The chain joins TRBV6-5 to TRBJ1-1; D may be TRBD1 (6 bases). The CDR3 spans 11 residues. Germline CDR1 and CDR2: MNHEY and SVGAGI. The V gene lost 6 bases and the J gene lost 10 bases, with 12 bases spanning the gap. CDR3 protein: CASSPGVVAFF. The CDR3 DNA reads as TGTGCCAGCAGCCCAGGGGTGGTAGCTTTCTTT.

The V gene is TRBV7-6, the J gene TRBJ1-1, with D maybe TRBD1 (5 bases). V was clipped by 1 base and J by 2 bases, with 29 bases between them. Looked up from germline, CDR1 is SGHVS and CDR2 is FNYEAQ. The CDR3 is 21 residues long. The CDR3 spells CASSLGVYRGSDQGLNTEAFF. Here the CDR3 DNA reads TGTGCCAGCAGCTTAGGCGTGTATCGCGGTAGTGACCAGGGACTTAACACTGAAGCTTTCTTT.

This clone appeared a single time. The chain employs TRBV10-3 and TRBJ2-1, with a tentative D call TRBD2 (7 bases). In germline, CDR1 is ENHRY, CDR2 SYGVKD. The CDR3 consists of 16 residues. V lost 11 bases, J lost 4 bases, and 24 bases lay in between. Here the CDR3 reads CAARPGGKGGYNEQFF. CDR3 nucleotides: TGTGCCGCACGTCCCGGGGGGAAAGGGGGTTACAATGAGCAGTTCTTC.

This sequence joins TRBV24-1 and TRBJ1-1, with D possibly TRBD1 on 6 matching bases. Per the germline V gene, CDR1 is KGHDR and CDR2 is SFDVKD. The CDR3 has 13 residues. V shed 5 bases and J shed 3 bases, with 9 bases lying between them. This chain's CDR3 is CATSVGGHTEAFF. In nucleotides, the CDR3 is TGTGCCACCAGTGTAGGGGGTCACACTGAAGCTTTCTTT.

The chain links TRBV6-5 to TRBJ1-2; a weak D match, TRBD1 (5 bases). The CDR3 extends over 14 amino acids. Trimming left V 8 bases short and J 8 bases short, with 21 bases between. CDR1 is MNHEY, CDR2 SVGAGI, per germline. DNA for the CDR3: TGTGCCAGCGCCGGACGGTCCGTAGGGGTCGGCTACACCTTC. It encodes CASAGRSVGVGYTF.

The gene calls are TRBV6-2 or TRBV6-3 and TRBJ1-3; 8 nucleotides agree with TRBD1. The germline V gene has CDR1 MNHEY and CDR2 SVGEGT. This CDR3 has 16 residues. V shed 2 bases and J 0 bases; nucleotides not matched to a gene: 3. This chain's CDR3 is CASSYTDRVSGNTIYF. The CDR3 DNA reads TGTGCCAGCAGTTACACGGACAGGGTCTCTGGAAACACCATATATTTT.

The V call is TRBV5-1, the J call TRBJ2-2; the D gene is possibly TRBD1 (5 bases). Trimming left V 1 base short and J 0 bases short, with 7 bases between. The CDR3 has 15 residues. The germline V gene has CDR1 SGHRS and CDR2 YFSETQ. CDR3 nucleotides: TGCGCCAGCAGCTTGTCGACAGCGAACACCGGGGAGCTGTTTTTT. Translation: CASSLSTANTGELFF.

This clone was counted only a few times. The rearrangement links TRBV6-4 to TRBJ2-3, with a possible D match to TRBD2 (5 bases). The CDR3 consists of 15 residues. V was shortened by 2 bases and J by 1 base, with 10 bases between the two germline ends. Per the germline V gene, CDR1 is MRHNA and CDR2 is SNTAGT. CDR3 in amino acids: CASSDGAVGTDTQYF. The DNA for the CDR3 is TGTGCCAGCAGTGACGGAGCGGTCGGCACAGATACGCAGTATTTT.

V usage is TRBV4-1 and J usage is TRBJ2-7, with 11 nucleotides matching TRBD1. CDR1 is MGHRA and CDR2 is YSYEKL in the germline V gene. This CDR3 is 17 amino acids long. V dropped 3 bases and J dropped 1; count of bases not matched to a gene: 8. CDR3 DNA: TGCGCCAGCAGCCAGCGCCCCGGGACAGGGGGGTCCTACGAGCAGTACGTC. Its translation is CASSQRPGTGGSYEQYV.